This T cell receptor beta chain was recorded in a study of human T cells and chemical hapten exposure. Regarding time point: patch test 2, 6 weeks after DPC sensitization. The sample's treatment: therapeutic diphenylcyclopropenone sensitization with weekly scalp DPC. Via MiXCR, TCRdb re-called the RACE reads, giving one row per CDR3 protein. The sample records approximately 80,000 distinct CDR3 sequences, more than 8.5% being singletons. Ten or more counts support this clonotype. The sequenced sample was whole blood, obtained in connection with sensitization to the hapten diphenylcyclopropenone (DPC). This clonotype originated in a woman in her twenties or thirties with alopecia areata. Some clones in this sample may be carry-over from other donors' samples.

The CDR3 nucleotides read TGTGCCAGCAGCAGCCGGGACTATTCACCCCTCCACTTT. Its translation: CASSSRDYSPLHF. This sequence joins TRBV7-9 and TRBJ1-6; possible D gene TRBD1, 5 bases. CDR1 is SEHNR and CDR2 is FQNEAQ in the germline V gene (reference sequence). V lost 5 bases to trimming and J lost 8 bases, with 10 bases between them. The CDR3 loop spans 13 amino acids.